This T cell receptor (beta chain) appears in the sequencing data of a study of blood T cell repertoires in COVID-19. Overall study context: Sites across the United States, Italy and Spain contributed samples from acute and convalescent COVID-19. Sample material is recorded as cDNA or gDNA derived from T cells, B-cell-depleted T cells, or PBMCs.

From germline, CDR1 is LGHDT and CDR2 YNNKEL (reference sequence). With 4 bases removed from V and 2 bases from J, the gap between germline ends came to 11 bases. This CDR3 contains 15 residues. Some clones are missing from TCRdb's copy, which holds only in-frame ones; the method was immunoSEQ multiplex PCR. This sample has some 97,000 clones, with about nine tenths found just once. The V gene is TRBV3-1 (or the pseudogene TRBV3-2), the J gene TRBJ2-2; the D gene is possibly TRBD2 (6 bases). Source material: peripheral blood. This TCR derives from a man between 65 and 85 years old with acute or convalescent COVID-19. This CDR3 is CASSRLRENTGELFF. CDR3 DNA: TGTGCCAGCAGCCGGCTGCGGGAAAACACCGGGGAGCTGTTTTTT.